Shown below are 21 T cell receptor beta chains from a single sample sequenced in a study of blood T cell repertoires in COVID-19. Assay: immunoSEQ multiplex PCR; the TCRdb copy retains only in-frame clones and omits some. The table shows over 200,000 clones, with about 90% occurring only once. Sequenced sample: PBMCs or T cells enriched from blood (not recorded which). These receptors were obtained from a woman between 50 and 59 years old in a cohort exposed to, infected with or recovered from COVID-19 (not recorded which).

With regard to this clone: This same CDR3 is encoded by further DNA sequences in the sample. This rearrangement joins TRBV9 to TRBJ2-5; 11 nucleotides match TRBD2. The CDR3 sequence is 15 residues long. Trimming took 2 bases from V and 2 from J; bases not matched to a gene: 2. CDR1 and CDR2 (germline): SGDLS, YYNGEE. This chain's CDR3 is CASSVLAGGQETQYF. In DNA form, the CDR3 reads TGTGCCAGCAGCGTCTTAGCGGGGGGGCAAGAGACCCAGTACTTC. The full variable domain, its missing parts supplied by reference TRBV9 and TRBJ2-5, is DSGVTQTPKHLITATGQRVTLRCSPRSGDLSVYWYQQSLDQGLQFLIQYYNGEERAKGNILERFSAQQFPDLHSELNLSSLELGDSALYFCASSVLAGGQETQYFGPGTRLLVL.

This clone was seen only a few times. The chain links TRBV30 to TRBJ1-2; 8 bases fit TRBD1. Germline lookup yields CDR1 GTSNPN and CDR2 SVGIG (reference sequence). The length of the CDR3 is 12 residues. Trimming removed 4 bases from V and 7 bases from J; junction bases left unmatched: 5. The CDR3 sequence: CAWTQGAGGYTF. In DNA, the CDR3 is TGTGCCTGGACGCAGGGGGCAGGTGGCTACACCTTC.

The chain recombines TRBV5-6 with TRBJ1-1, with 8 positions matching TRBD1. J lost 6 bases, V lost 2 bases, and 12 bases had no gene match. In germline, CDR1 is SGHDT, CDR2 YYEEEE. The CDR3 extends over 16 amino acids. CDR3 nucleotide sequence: TGTGCCAGCAGCTTTGTGGCAGGGGGCCAAGGGTCTGAAGCTTTCTTT. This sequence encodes CASSFVAGGQGSEAFF. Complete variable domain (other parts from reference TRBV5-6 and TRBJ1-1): DAGVTQSPTHLIKTRGQQVTLRCSPKSGHDTVSWYQQALGQGPQFIFQYYEEEERQRGNFPDRFSGHQFPNYSSELNVNALLLGDSALYLCASSFVAGGQGSEAFFGQGTRLTVV.

The DNA of the CDR3 is TGTGCCAGCAGCTCCGCCAGGGGAACTGAAGCTTTCTTT. It encodes CASSSARGTEAFF. V gene TRBV11-2 combines with J gene TRBJ1-1; tentative D call: TRBD1 (6 bases). CDR1 and CDR2 (germline): SGHAT, FQNNGV. This CDR3 has 13 amino acids. V was trimmed by 4 bases and J by 5 bases, leaving 11 bases between them.

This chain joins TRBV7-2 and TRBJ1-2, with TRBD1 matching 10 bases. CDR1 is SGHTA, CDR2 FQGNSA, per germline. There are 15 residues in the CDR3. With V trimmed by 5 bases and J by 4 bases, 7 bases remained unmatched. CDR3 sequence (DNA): TGTGCCAGCAGCCCCGAGGACAGGGGGTTCTATGGCTACACCTTC. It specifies CASSPEDRGFYGYTF.

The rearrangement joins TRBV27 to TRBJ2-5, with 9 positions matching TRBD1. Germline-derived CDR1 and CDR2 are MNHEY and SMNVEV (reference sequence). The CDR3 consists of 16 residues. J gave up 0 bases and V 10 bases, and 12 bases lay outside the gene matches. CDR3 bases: TGTGCCACTAGCGCCGGGACAGGGACCTACCAAGAGACCCAGTACTTC. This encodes CATSAGTGTYQETQYF.

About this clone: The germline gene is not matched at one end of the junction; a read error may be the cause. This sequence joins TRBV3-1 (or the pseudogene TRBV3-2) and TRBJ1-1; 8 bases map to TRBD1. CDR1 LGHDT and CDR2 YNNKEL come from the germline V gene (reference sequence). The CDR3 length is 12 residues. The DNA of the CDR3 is TGTGCCAGCAGTCAAGGGACAGGAGAAGCTTTCTTT. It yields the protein CASSQGTGEAFF.

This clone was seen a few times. Here the CDR3 reads CASSPGGRDMNTEAFF. CDR3 DNA sequence: TGTGCCAGCAGCCCGGGGGGGAGGGATATGAACACTGAAGCTTTCTTT. The chain employs TRBV5-4 and TRBJ1-1, with D tentatively TRBD1 (5 bases). The CDR3 is 16 residues long. The ends were cut back, 4 bases at V and 0 bases at J, with 16 bases in the middle. The germline gives CDR1 SGHNT, CDR2 YYREEE (reference sequence). The full variable domain, in which reference TRBV5-4 and TRBJ1-1 provide the parts outside the CDR3, is ETGVTQSPTHLIKTRGQQVTLRCSSQSGHNTVSWYQQALGQGPQFIFQYYREEENGRGNFPPRFSGLQFPNYSSELNVNALELDDSALYLCASSPGGRDMNTEAFFGQGTRLTVV.

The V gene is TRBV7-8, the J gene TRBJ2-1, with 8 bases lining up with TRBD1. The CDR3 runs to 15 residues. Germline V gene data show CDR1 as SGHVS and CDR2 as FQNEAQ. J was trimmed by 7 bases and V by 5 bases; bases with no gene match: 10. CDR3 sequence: CASSPPGGARNEQFF. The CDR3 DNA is TGTGCCAGCAGCCCCCCAGGGGGCGCCCGGAATGAGCAGTTCTTC.

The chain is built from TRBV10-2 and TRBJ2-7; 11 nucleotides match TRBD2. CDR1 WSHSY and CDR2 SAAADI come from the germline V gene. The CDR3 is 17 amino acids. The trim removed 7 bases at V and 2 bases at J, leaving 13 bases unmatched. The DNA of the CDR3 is TGCGCCAGCATATCCTCACTAGCGGGGGCACTCCCCTACGAGCAGTACTTC. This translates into CASISSLAGALPYEQYF.

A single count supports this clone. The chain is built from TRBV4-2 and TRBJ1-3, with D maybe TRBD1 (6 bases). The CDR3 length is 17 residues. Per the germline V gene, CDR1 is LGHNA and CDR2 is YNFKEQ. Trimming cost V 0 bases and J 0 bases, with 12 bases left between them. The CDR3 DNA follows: TGTGCCAGCAGCCAAGAAACCCGACAGGACTCTGGAAACACCATATATTTT. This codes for CASSQETRQDSGNTIYF.

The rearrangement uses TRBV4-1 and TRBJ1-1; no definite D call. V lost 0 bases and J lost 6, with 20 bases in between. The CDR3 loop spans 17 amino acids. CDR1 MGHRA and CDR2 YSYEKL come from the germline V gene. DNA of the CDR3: TGCGCCAGCAGCCAAGAAAGGGAGGCAGACGACGTCGCTGAAGCTTTCTTT. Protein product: CASSQEREADDVAEAFF.

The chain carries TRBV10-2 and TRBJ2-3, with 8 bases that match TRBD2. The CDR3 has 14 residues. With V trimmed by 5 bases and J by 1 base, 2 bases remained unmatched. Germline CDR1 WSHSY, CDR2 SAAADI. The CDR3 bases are TGCGCCAGCAGTCCCGGGGGGGGCACAGATACGCAGTATTTT. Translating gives CASSPGGGTDTQYF.

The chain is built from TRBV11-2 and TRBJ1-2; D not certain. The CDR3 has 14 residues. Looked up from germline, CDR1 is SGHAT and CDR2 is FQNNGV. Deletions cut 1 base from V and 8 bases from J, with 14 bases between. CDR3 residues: CASSLAGLKPGYTF. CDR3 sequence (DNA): TGTGCCAGCAGCTTAGCAGGCTTGAAGCCCGGCTACACCTTC.

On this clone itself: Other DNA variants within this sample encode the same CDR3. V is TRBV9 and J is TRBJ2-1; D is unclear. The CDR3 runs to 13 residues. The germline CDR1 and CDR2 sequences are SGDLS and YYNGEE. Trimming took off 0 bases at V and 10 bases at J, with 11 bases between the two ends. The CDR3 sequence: CASSVGGSGEQFF. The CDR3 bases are TGTGCCAGCAGCGTAGGAGGATCCGGGGAGCAGTTCTTC.

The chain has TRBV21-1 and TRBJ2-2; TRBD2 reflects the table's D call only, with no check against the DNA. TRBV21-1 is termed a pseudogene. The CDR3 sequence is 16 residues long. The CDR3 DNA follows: TGTGCCAGCAGCAGAAAGCGGGAGGCGAACACCGGGGAGCTGTTTTTT. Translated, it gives CASSRKREANTGELFF.

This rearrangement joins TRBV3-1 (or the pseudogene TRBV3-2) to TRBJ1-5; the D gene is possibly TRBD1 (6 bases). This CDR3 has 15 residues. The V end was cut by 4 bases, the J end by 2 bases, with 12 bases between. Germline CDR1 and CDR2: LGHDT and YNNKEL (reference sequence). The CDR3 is CASSPGGGRNQPQHF. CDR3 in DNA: TGTGCCAGCAGCCCTGGGGGGGGGCGCAATCAGCCCCAGCATTTT.

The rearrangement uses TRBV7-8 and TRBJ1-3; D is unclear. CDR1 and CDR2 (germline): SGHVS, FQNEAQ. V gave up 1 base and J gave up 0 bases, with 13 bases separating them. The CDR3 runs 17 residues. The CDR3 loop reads CASSLVGRGNSGNTIYF. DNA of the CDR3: TGTGCCAGCAGCTTAGTTGGGCGGGGAAACTCTGGAAACACCATATATTTT.

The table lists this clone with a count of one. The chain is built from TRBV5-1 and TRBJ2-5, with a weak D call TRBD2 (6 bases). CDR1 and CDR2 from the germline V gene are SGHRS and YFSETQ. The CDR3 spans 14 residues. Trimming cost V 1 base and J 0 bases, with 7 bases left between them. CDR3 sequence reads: CASSLWGDQETQYF. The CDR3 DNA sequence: TGCGCCAGCAGCTTGTGGGGGGACCAAGAGACCCAGTACTTC.

Written as DNA, the CDR3 is TGTGCCTACCAAATCGGGTCCCAAAATCAGCCCCAGCATTTT. Its protein product is CAYQIGSQNQPQHF. This rearrangement joins TRBV30 to TRBJ1-5; no definite D call. The CDR3 has 14 residues. Germline loops: CDR1 GTSNPN, CDR2 SVGIG (reference sequence). Trimming left V 7 bases short and J 4 bases short, with 17 bases between.

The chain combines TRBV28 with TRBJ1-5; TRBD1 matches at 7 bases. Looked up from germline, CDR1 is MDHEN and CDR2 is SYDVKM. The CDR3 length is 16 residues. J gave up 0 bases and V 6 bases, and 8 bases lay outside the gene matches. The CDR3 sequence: CASSTLDRVSNQPQHF. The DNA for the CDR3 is TGTGCCAGCAGCACCCTCGACAGGGTTAGCAATCAGCCCCAGCATTTT.